Listed here are 17 T cell receptor beta chains from one sample, sequenced in a study of blood T cell repertoires in COVID-19. Clones were read by immunoSEQ multiplex PCR, and TCRdb kept only the in-frame ones, dropping some. The data show 330,000 or so clones, with roughly 90% seen just once and around 0.92% held by the top ten. The sample was PBMCs or T cells enriched from blood (not recorded which). Receptor source: a woman aged 25 to 45 who had been exposed to COVID-19.

J is TRBJ2-1 and V is TRBV11-2, with 12 bases fitting TRBD1. V was clipped by 1 base and J by 8 bases; unmatched bases: 6. CDR3 size: 16 residues. Looked up from germline, CDR1 is SGHAT and CDR2 is FQNNGV. CDR3 DNA: TGTGCCAGCAGCTTAGGGGGACAGGGGGCTGGCGATGAGCAGTTCTTC. Its protein product is CASSLGGQGAGDEQFF.

V and J are TRBV24-1 and TRBJ2-5; 7 bases agree with TRBD1. The CDR3 totals 15 residues. Germline CDR1 reads KGHDR; CDR2 reads SFDVKD. V lost 3 bases to trimming and J lost 1 base; unmatched junction nucleotides: 4. The CDR3: CATSDPDRAQETQYF. DNA for the CDR3: TGTGCCACCAGTGATCCCGACAGGGCCCAAGAGACCCAGTACTTC.

The chain employs TRBV15 and TRBJ2-2, with a tentative D call TRBD2 (6 bases). Between the trimmed V and J ends, which lost 0 bases and 7 bases, there was a span of 24 bases. The CDR3 consists of 19 residues. CDR1 LNHNV and CDR2 YYDKDF come from the germline V gene (reference sequence). This chain's CDR3 is CATSRDFGSPTGDVGELFF. The CDR3 nucleotides are TGTGCCACCAGCAGAGATTTCGGTTCCCCTACGGGAGACGTCGGGGAGCTGTTTTTT.

This clone showed up just a few times. The chain combines TRBV27 with TRBJ2-4, with 7 nucleotides matching TRBD1. This CDR3 comprises 15 residues. Germline V gene lookup returns CDR1 MNHEY and CDR2 SMNVEV (reference sequence). V lost 7 bases to trimming and J lost 2 bases; unmatched junction nucleotides: 8. CDR3 nucleotide sequence: TGTGCCAGCAACATAGGGGGCGCGCCCAAAAACATTCAGTACTTC. Residues: CASNIGGAPKNIQYF.

This chain connects TRBV4-2 to TRBJ2-4; D might be TRBD1 (5 bases). Trimming shortened V by 0 bases and J by 11 bases, and 8 bases separated the two germline ends. This CDR3 contains 12 residues. CDR1 is LGHNA, CDR2 YNFKEQ, per germline. CDR3 nucleotides: TGTGCCAGCAGCCAAGATGGGGCGGTTCAGTACTTC. Protein sequence: CASSQDGAVQYF.

The chain employs TRBV14 and TRBJ1-4; 7 bases match TRBD1. After removal of 4 bases from V and 5 bases from J, the junction contained 4 bases not matched to a gene. The CDR3 spans 14 residues. In germline, CDR1 is SGHDN, CDR2 FVKESK. CDR3 sequence: CASSRDSLNEKLFF. The CDR3 nucleotides are TGTGCCAGCAGCCGGGACAGCCTAAATGAAAAACTGTTTTTT.

This clone was picked up one time. CDR3 in amino acids: CASGLAESTDTQYF. Written as DNA, the CDR3 is TGTGCCAGTGGACTAGCGGAGAGCACAGATACGCAGTATTTT. The chain links TRBV19 to TRBJ2-3; 10 positions match TRBD2. J was trimmed by 0 bases and V by 8 bases; bases with no gene match: 2. CDR1 LNHDA and CDR2 SQIVND come from the germline V gene (reference sequence). CDR3 length: 14 amino acids.

The chain has TRBV2 and TRBJ1-2, with D perhaps TRBD1 (6 bases). Between the trimmed V and J ends, which lost 6 bases and 0 bases, there was a span of 8 bases. The germline CDR1 and CDR2 sequences are SNHLY and FYNNEI. CDR3 length: 13 amino acids. CDR3 sequence: CASSRGANYGYTF. In DNA form, the CDR3 reads TGTGCCAGCAGCAGGGGAGCTAACTATGGCTACACCTTC.

The genes are TRBV9 and TRBJ2-1; no reliable D call. CDR3 length: 15 residues. The V gene's germline CDR1 is SGDLS and CDR2 YYNGEE. Trimming cost V 4 bases and J 0 bases, with 11 bases left between them. This CDR3 reads CASSPPSSSYNEQFF. For the CDR3, the DNA is TGTGCCAGCAGCCCCCCGTCGAGCTCCTACAATGAGCAGTTCTTC.

The gene calls are TRBV30 and TRBJ1-2; 8 positions match TRBD1. This CDR3 region has 13 residues. Germline V lookup: CDR1 GTSNPN, CDR2 SVGIG (reference sequence). Germline trimming cut 5 bases from V and 5 bases from J; bases unmatched to any gene: 7. CDR3: CAWAQGAGYGYTF. CDR3 nucleotides: TGTGCCTGGGCTCAGGGGGCTGGGTATGGCTACACCTTC.

This clone was observed once. The rearrangement joins TRBV15 to TRBJ2-3; perhaps TRBD1 as D (6 bases). Germline V gene sequence: CDR1 LNHNV, CDR2 YYDKDF (reference sequence). V lost 3 bases to trimming and J lost 0 bases, with 13 bases between them. The CDR3 consists of 16 residues. The CDR3 loop reads CATSREVGASTDTQYF. CDR3 in DNA: TGTGCCACCAGCAGGGAAGTGGGGGCTAGCACAGATACGCAGTATTTT.

This clone was seen a single time. One junction end does not reproduce the germline sequence, and a read error may be involved. The chain carries TRBV20-1 and TRBJ1-2; D gene unclear. This CDR3 region has 9 residues. Germline V lookup: CDR1 DFQATT, CDR2 SNEGSKA (reference sequence). The CDR3 reads CSASGENLF. Written as DNA, the CDR3 is TGCAGTGCTAGCGGGGAAAACCTCTTC.

V and J are TRBV19 and TRBJ1-2; 8 nucleotides align to TRBD1. CDR1 LNHDA and CDR2 SQIVND come from the germline V gene (reference sequence). CDR3 length equals 18 residues. The ends lost 5 bases at V and 5 bases at J; junction bases unmatched: 19. The CDR3 sequence: CASSSGPGQAIPAYGYTF. The CDR3 DNA follows: TGTGCCAGTAGTTCCGGACCGGGACAGGCCATCCCGGCGTATGGCTACACCTTC.

For the CDR3, the DNA is TGTGCCAGCAGCCCGGGACAGGGGGGTGTCGGTGAGCAGTTCTTC. Its protein product is CASSPGQGGVGEQFF. The rearrangement uses TRBV16 and TRBJ2-1, with 11 bases fitting TRBD1. Trimming at V came to 4 bases and at J to 9 bases, leaving 8 bases not matched to a gene. The germline CDR1 and CDR2 sequences are KGHSY and FQNENV. This CDR3 is 15 amino acids long.

The genes are TRBV19 and TRBJ1-1; D may be TRBD1 (6 bases). This CDR3 is built from 13 residues. Per the germline V gene, CDR1 is LNHDA and CDR2 is SQIVND (reference sequence). Between the trimmed V and J ends, which lost 3 bases and 6 bases, there was a span of 11 bases. CDR3 coding DNA: TGTGCCAGTAGTATCGACAGGTTGCCTGAAGCTTTCTTT. Its translation: CASSIDRLPEAFF.

The chain couples TRBV29-1 to TRBJ1-4, with D possibly matching TRBD1 (5 bases). The germline CDR1 and CDR2 sequences are SQVTM and ANQGSEA. V was clipped by 3 bases and J by 2 bases, with 13 bases between them. The length of the CDR3 is 15 residues. The CDR3 region has the DNA TGCAGCGTTGATGGGAGGGGAATCACTAATGAAAAACTGTTTTTT. It encodes CSVDGRGITNEKLFF.

The V call is TRBV5-1, the J call TRBJ2-7; TRBD1 agrees at 9 bases. Trimming at V came to 4 bases and at J to 0 bases, leaving 5 bases not matched to a gene. Germline-derived CDR1 and CDR2 are SGHRS and YFSETQ. The CDR3 extends over 15 amino acids. This chain's CDR3 is CASSGDREISYEQYF. The CDR3 DNA sequence: TGCGCCAGCAGCGGGGACAGGGAGATCTCCTACGAGCAGTACTTC.